What follows are 31 T cell receptor beta chains derived from one specimen sequenced in a study of CD8 T cells in ankylosing spondylitis. TCRdb passed the 5' RACE reads through MiXCR, listing each CDR3 protein once. In the table there are about 100,000 distinct CDR3 sequences, roughly 8.3% of which are singletons. Source material: blood, either unsorted or a sorted T cell fraction (not recorded which). These receptors were collected from a male donor with ankylosing spondylitis or in good health (not recorded which).

A few counts support this clonotype. This chain connects TRBV3-1 to TRBJ2-1, with 8 bases fitting TRBD1. Germline V gives CDR1 LGHDT, CDR2 YNNKEL (reference sequence). The ends lost 3 bases at V and 7 bases at J; junction bases unmatched: 14. CDR3 length: 17 amino acids. CDR3 in amino acids: CASSQWAGGSLMNEQFF. The CDR3 DNA reads as TGTGCCAGCAGCCAGTGGGCAGGGGGCTCCCTCATGAATGAGCAGTTCTTC.

This clonotype came up many times. The chain combines TRBV5-5 with TRBJ1-2; perhaps TRBD1 as D (5 bases). V lost 4 bases, J lost 6 bases, and 13 bases lay in between. CDR1 is SGHKS and CDR2 is YYEKEE in the germline V gene (reference sequence). The CDR3 runs to 13 residues. The CDR3 nucleotides read TGTGCCAGCAGCCTTGGACGGGGCGATGGCTACACCTTC. Amino acid sequence: CASSLGRGDGYTF.

This clonotype was seen ten or more times. J is TRBJ1-2 and V is TRBV7-9, with D uncertain. Trimming cost V 3 bases and J 3 bases, with 2 bases left between them. The germline V gene has CDR1 SEHNR and CDR2 FQNEAQ (reference sequence). The CDR3 sequence is 11 residues long. The CDR3 loop reads CASSLDYGYTF. CDR3 nucleotide sequence: TGTGCCAGCAGCTTGGACTATGGCTACACCTTC.

The sample holds a few counts of this clonotype. This chain links TRBV5-5 with TRBJ2-1; 13 nucleotides match TRBD2. V lost 3 bases and J lost 9; bases outside the gene matches: 9. CDR3 length: 16 amino acids. Germline values: CDR1 SGHKS, CDR2 YYEKEE (reference sequence). CDR3 in amino acids: CASSSLGTSGVPEQFF. In nucleotides, the CDR3 is TGTGCCAGCAGCTCACTAGGGACTAGCGGGGTCCCTGAGCAGTTCTTC.

In its sample, this clonotype was seen many times. This chain joins TRBV11-3 and TRBJ2-3; the D is unclear. The CDR3 is 12 residues long. Germline V gene lookup returns CDR1 SGHNT and CDR2 YENEEA. V was cut by 6 bases and J by 0 bases, with 4 bases left in between. The CDR3 region has the DNA TGTGCCAGCAGTGACAGCACAGATACGCAGTATTTT. This translates into CASSDSTDTQYF.

In this sample, this clonotype turned up many times. The V gene is TRBV29-1, the J gene TRBJ2-5, with 8 bases aligning to TRBD1. From germline, CDR1 is SQVTM and CDR2 ANQGSEA. This CDR3 is built from 15 residues. Unmatched junction bases numbered 11, after V lost 3 bases and J lost 5 bases. In DNA, the CDR3 is TGCAGCGTTGATTACAGGGGGGTAACTCGGGAGACCCAGTACTTC. Its translation: CSVDYRGVTRETQYF.

At least ten counts were recorded for this clonotype. The chain employs TRBV10-2 and TRBJ2-2; no reliable D call. There are 16 residues in the CDR3. The V end was cut by 2 bases, the J end by 2 bases, with 12 bases between. Germline CDR1 reads WSHSY; CDR2 reads SAAADI. The CDR3 region has the DNA TGCGCCAGCAGTGAGGGGTCTTGGGGAAACACCGGGGAGCTGTTTTTT. Protein product: CASSEGSWGNTGELFF.

Concerning this clonotype: This may stem from a read error, because a much larger clone lies one nucleotide away. It is likely a read error, because the conserved phenylalanine at the end of the CDR3 is missing. As DNA, the CDR3 is TGCAGTGCTTGGGGGGGCAATGAGCAGTTCTCC. Translated: CSAWGGNEQFS. The J gene is TRBJ2-1, the V gene TRBV20-1, with 7 bases that match TRBD2. The CDR3 runs to 11 residues. Unmatched junction bases numbered 1, after V lost 5 bases and J lost 6 bases. The germline V gene encodes CDR1 DFQATT and CDR2 SNEGSKA (reference sequence).

This clonotype was seen at least ten times. The rearrangement links TRBV9 to TRBJ1-6, with 8 positions matching TRBD1. Germline V gene lookup returns CDR1 SGDLS and CDR2 YYNGEE. This CDR3 has 15 amino acids. V shed 4 bases, J shed 7 bases, and the junction held 7 bases outside the gene matches. As DNA, the CDR3 is TGTGCCAGCAGCTACGGCTCAGGGGGCAATTCACCCCTCCACTTT. As protein: CASSYGSGGNSPLHF.

This clonotype has more than one count but fewer than ten. The genes are TRBV4-2 and TRBJ2-2, with TRBD2 as a possible D gene (5 bases). Trimming stripped 3 bases from V and 10 bases from J, with 12 bases between. The CDR3 contains 13 residues. The germline V gene has CDR1 LGHNA and CDR2 YNFKEQ. The CDR3 loop reads CASSQAVLAELFF. The DNA for the CDR3 is TGTGCCAGCAGCCAGGCAGTCCTAGCGGAGCTGTTTTTT.

This clonotype was detected ten times or more. The rearrangement links TRBV5-1 to TRBJ2-1; 7 nucleotides agree with TRBD2. The CDR3 covers 15 residues. With 7 bases clipped from V and 6 bases from J, the junction kept 13 bases outside the gene matches. Germline V gene lookup returns CDR1 SGHRS and CDR2 YFSETQ. The CDR3 spells CASGRGGLSSNEQFF. The CDR3 DNA follows: TGCGCCAGCGGTCGGGGAGGGCTCTCGAGCAATGAGCAGTTCTTC.

The table lists this clonotype with many counts. The V call is TRBV11-2, the J call TRBJ2-6; the D call may be TRBD1 or TRBD2 (5 bases each). Trimming left V 1 base short and J 4 bases short, with 20 bases between. In germline, CDR1 is SGHAT, CDR2 FQNNGV. This CDR3 has 19 amino acids. The CDR3 reads CASSLAGTGRVSGANVLTF. In nucleotides, the CDR3 is TGTGCCAGCAGCTTAGCGGGGACGGGGCGTGTAAGCGGGGCCAACGTCCTGACTTTC. The variable domain in full, completed from reference TRBV11-2 and TRBJ2-6, reads EAGVAQSPRYKIIEKRQSVAFWCNPISGHATLYWYQQILGQGPKLLIQFQNNGVVDDSQLPKDRFSAERLKGVDSTLKIQPAKLEDSAVYLCASSLAGTGRVSGANVLTFGAGSRLTVL.

This clonotype has a count of ten or more. This rearrangement joins TRBV19 to TRBJ2-3, with TRBD2 matching 9 bases. This CDR3 is 16 amino acids long. V was pared by 3 bases and J by 2 bases, with 6 bases of the junction left unmatched. Germline-derived CDR1 and CDR2 are LNHDA and SQIVND (reference sequence). Here the CDR3 reads CASSITASGDTDTQYF. The CDR3 nucleotides read TGTGCCAGTAGTATTACGGCTAGCGGGGACACAGATACGCAGTATTTT.

This clonotype showed up many times. The CDR3 DNA reads TGTGCCAGCACCCAAGGACTAGCGGGAAATAATGAGCAGTTCTTC. Its protein product is CASTQGLAGNNEQFF. The chain is built from TRBV6-1 and TRBJ2-1, with TRBD2 matching 12 bases. Germline assignment: CDR1 MNHNS and CDR2 SASEGT. The length of the CDR3 is 15 residues. The junction had 8 bases not matched to a gene; V was cut back by 7 bases and J by 7 bases.

In this sample, this clonotype turned up many times. The chain uses TRBV29-1 and TRBJ2-1; 7 bases line up with TRBD1. V lost 6 bases and J lost 8; bases outside the gene matches: 7. Germline-derived CDR1 and CDR2 are SQVTM and ANQGSEA. The CDR3 length is 12 residues. CDR3: CSVRQGADEQFF. CDR3 in DNA: TGCAGCGTGAGACAGGGCGCCGATGAGCAGTTCTTC.

Ten or more counts support this clonotype. The chain recombines TRBV6-2 or TRBV6-3 with TRBJ1-5; no firm D call. Trimming cost V 7 bases and J 0 bases, with 10 bases left between them. The CDR3 covers 14 residues. Germline V gene sequence: CDR1 MNHEY, CDR2 SVGEGT. The CDR3 loop reads CASTPDYSNQPQHF. The CDR3 region has the DNA TGTGCCAGCACCCCGGACTATAGCAATCAGCCCCAGCATTTT.

This clonotype was counted ten times or more. The V gene is TRBV7-8, the J gene TRBJ2-2, with D hard to call. CDR3 length: 14 residues. V was cut by 1 base and J by 0 bases, with 3 bases left in between. CDR1 is SGHVS and CDR2 is FQNEAQ in the germline V gene. In DNA form, the CDR3 reads TGTGCCAGCAGCTTAGTCTCGAACACCGGGGAGCTGTTTTTT. This translates into CASSLVSNTGELFF.

There are many counts of this clonotype. The rearrangement links TRBV12-5 to TRBJ1-1; TRBD1 is a possible D gene (6 bases). The CDR3 totals 15 residues. Trimming removed 6 bases from V and 6 bases from J, with 20 bases in between. The germline gives CDR1 LGHNT, CDR2 FRNRAP. Written as DNA, the CDR3 is TGTGCTAGTGGCCGACCCGGGACCAGGGGCCCTGAAGCTTTCTTT. Protein product: CASGRPGTRGPEAFF. Filled out from reference TRBV12-5 and TRBJ1-1, the complete variable domain reads DARVTQTPRHKVTEMGQEVTMRCQPILGHNTVFWYRQTMMQGLELLAYFRNRAPLDDSGMPKDRFSAEMPDATLATLKIQPSEPRDSAVYFCASGRPGTRGPEAFFGQGTRLTVV.

This clonotype has a count of ten or more. The chain couples TRBV9 to TRBJ2-3; D might be TRBD1 or TRBD2, each matching 6 bases. Germline CDR1 reads SGDLS; CDR2 reads YYNGEE. This CDR3 is 16 amino acids long. V lost 3 bases to trimming and J lost 3 bases, with 17 bases between them. DNA for the CDR3: TGTGCCAGCAGCGCCGGCCGGCAGGGGACTACAGATACGCAGTATTTT. As protein: CASSAGRQGTTDTQYF. The whole variable domain, filled in from reference TRBV9 and TRBJ2-3, reads DSGVTQTPKHLITATGQRVTLRCSPRSGDLSVYWYQQSLDQGLQFLIQYYNGEERAKGNILERFSAQQFPDLHSELNLSSLELGDSALYFCASSAGRQGTTDTQYFGPGTRLTVL.

Ten or more counts support this clonotype. The chain couples TRBV3-1 to TRBJ2-3; D gene unclear. V gave up 1 base and J gave up 2 bases, with 4 bases separating them. CDR3 size: 13 residues. CDR1 LGHDT and CDR2 YNNKEL come from the germline V gene (reference sequence). The CDR3 is CASSQGVTDTQYF. CDR3 sequence (DNA): TGTGCCAGCAGCCAAGGGGTCACAGATACGCAGTATTTT.

This clonotype was detected ten times or more. The chain employs TRBV12-3 or TRBV12-4 and TRBJ2-7, with D possibly TRBD1 on 6 matching bases. Trimming pared 3 bases from V and 3 bases from J, leaving 9 bases between. The CDR3 contains 13 residues. CDR3 loop: CASSFGQNYEQYF. CDR3 nucleotides: TGTGCCAGCAGTTTCGGACAGAACTACGAGCAGTACTTC.

Ten or more counts support this clonotype. The V gene is TRBV20-1, the J gene TRBJ1-5, with D tentatively TRBD1 (5 bases). The CDR3 consists of 15 residues. The ends were cut back, 3 bases at V and 5 bases at J, with 17 bases in the middle. CDR1 and CDR2 from the germline V gene are DFQATT and SNEGSKA (reference sequence). The CDR3 region is CSASSQSGQYQPQHF. The DNA of the CDR3 is TGCAGTGCTAGTTCACAGTCAGGGCAGTATCAGCCCCAGCATTTT.

This clonotype was seen ten or more times. V is TRBV12-3 or TRBV12-4 and J is TRBJ2-1, with 7 nucleotides matching TRBD1. V trimming: 4 bases; J trimming: 6 bases; junction bases outside the gene matches: 6. The CDR3 is made up of 14 amino acids. The CDR3 sequence: CASSYNDRVNEQFF. The CDR3 region has the DNA TGTGCCAGCAGTTACAACGACAGGGTCAATGAGCAGTTCTTC.

This sequence joins TRBV2 and TRBJ2-2; D remains ambiguous. CDR3 length equals 15 residues. Germline-derived CDR1 and CDR2 are SNHLY and FYNNEI. The V gene lost 1 base and the J gene lost 6 bases, with 12 bases spanning the gap. CDR3 DNA sequence: TGTGCCAGCAGTGAAGAGAAGTATGGTCCCGGGGAGCTGTTTTTT. Protein product: CASSEEKYGPGELFF.

This clonotype was seen many times. The chain carries TRBV7-9 and TRBJ1-6, with 9 bases aligning to TRBD1. This CDR3 is built from 16 residues. The germline V gene encodes CDR1 SEHNR and CDR2 FQNEAQ (reference sequence). The J segment lost 3 bases and the V segment lost 2 bases, leaving 2 bases of the junction unmatched. CDR3 protein: CASSLRGQGYNSPLHF. The CDR3, as DNA: TGTGCCAGCAGCTTAAGGGGACAGGGCTATAATTCACCCCTCCACTTT.

This clonotype came up many times. V gene TRBV9 combines with J gene TRBJ2-7; D unclear. The CDR3 is 15 residues long. V lost 1 base, J lost 1 base, and 12 bases lay in between. The germline V gene has CDR1 SGDLS and CDR2 YYNGEE. The CDR3 spells CASSVSVGESYEQYF. In DNA, the CDR3 is TGTGCCAGCAGCGTATCTGTTGGGGAATCCTACGAGCAGTACTTC. Complete variable domain (other parts from reference TRBV9 and TRBJ2-7): DSGVTQTPKHLITATGQRVTLRCSPRSGDLSVYWYQQSLDQGLQFLIQYYNGEERAKGNILERFSAQQFPDLHSELNLSSLELGDSALYFCASSVSVGESYEQYFGPGTRLTVT.

This clonotype was counted ten times or more. CDR3 sequence reads: CASSHGRSPEAFF. In DNA, the CDR3 is TGCGCCAGCAGCCACGGCAGGAGCCCTGAAGCTTTCTTT. This rearrangement joins TRBV4-3 to TRBJ1-1; unclear D gene. CDR3 length: 13 amino acids. CDR1 and CDR2 (germline): LGHNA, YSLEER. The V end lost 3 bases, the J end lost 6 bases, and 11 bases lay between the germline ends.

This clonotype was counted ten times or more. J is TRBJ2-3 and V is TRBV29-1; D call uncertain. Germline assignment: CDR1 SQVTM and CDR2 ANQGSEA. V lost 4 bases, J lost 2 bases, and 13 bases lay in between. The CDR3 spans 14 residues. The DNA for the CDR3 is TGCAGCGTTGGTTCTCTATTGCTCACAGATACGCAGTATTTT. Translated: CSVGSLLLTDTQYF.

Many counts were recorded for this clonotype. This chain connects TRBV19 to TRBJ2-1; 8 positions agree with TRBD1. Germline V lookup: CDR1 LNHDA, CDR2 SQIVND (reference sequence). V lost 4 bases to trimming and J lost 9 bases; unmatched junction nucleotides: 8. CDR3 size: 14 residues. The CDR3 nucleotides are TGTGCCAGTAGTAAGGACAGGGCCTACGGTGAGCAGTTCTTC. Translating gives CASSKDRAYGEQFF.

The sample holds many counts of this clonotype. The chain joins TRBV7-2 to TRBJ2-7, with no clear D. V lost 5 bases and J 6 bases, leaving 11 bases between the germline ends. Germline CDR1 SGHTA, CDR2 FQGNSA. CDR3 length equals 12 residues. The CDR3 region is CASSTLSPEQYF. DNA of the CDR3: TGTGCCAGCAGCACTCTTAGCCCCGAGCAGTACTTC.

The genes are TRBV20-1 and TRBJ2-1; weak D call: TRBD2 (5 bases). The CDR3 is 16 residues long. V was shortened by 6 bases and J by 4 bases, with 22 bases between the two germline ends. The germline V gene encodes CDR1 DFQATT and CDR2 SNEGSKA (reference sequence). Written as DNA, the CDR3 is TGCAGTGCCCCTAAGTCGAGGGTCCAATTATACAATGAGCAGTTCTTC. This gives the protein CSAPKSRVQLYNEQFF.